Sequencing of this T cell receptor (beta chain) was carried out in a study of blood T cell repertoires in COVID-19. Turning to the study itself: Sites across the United States, Italy and Spain contributed samples from acute and convalescent COVID-19. The analysed material was cDNA or gDNA that came from T cells, B-cell-depleted T cells, or PBMCs.

Seattle patient enrollment occurred during active infection, with longitudinal follow-up thereafter. Measured with immunoSEQ multiplex PCR; TCRdb has only the in-frame clones, and not every one. The data contain roughly 350,000 clones, about 87% of them seen just once; the ten biggest clones take up just under 6.5%. The TCR originated in a woman aged 50 to 65 with COVID-19, enrolled during active disease. Sequenced material: peripheral blood.

The CDR3 sequence is CASSPRQLYGYTF. The CDR3 DNA sequence: TGTGCCAGCAGCCCCAGACAACTTTATGGCTACACCTTC. This chain uses TRBV7-9 with TRBJ1-2; D is ambiguous. Trimming took off 5 bases at V and 5 bases at J, with 12 bases between the two ends. The V gene's germline CDR1 is SEHNR and CDR2 FQNEAQ (reference sequence). This CDR3 is built from 13 residues.